This T cell receptor beta chain was identified in a study of blood T cell repertoires in COVID-19. Study details: COVID-19 samples, acute and convalescent, were from the United States, Italy and Spain.

The method was immunoSEQ multiplex PCR; TCRdb's version includes in-frame clones alone and lacks a portion of them. The sample has under 300,000 clones; 79% are singletons. This clone has just a few counts. The CDR3 spans 15 residues. Germline loops: CDR1 LGHDT, CDR2 YNNKEL (reference sequence). V lost 4 bases, J lost 4 bases, and 13 bases lay in between. The receptor comes from a woman between 40 and 55 years old with active or convalescent COVID-19. The chain joins TRBV3-1 (or the pseudogene TRBV3-2) to TRBJ2-2; perhaps TRBD2 as D (6 bases). The specimen was peripheral blood. The CDR3 region is CASSRNIGSTGELFF. CDR3 coding DNA: TGTGCCAGCAGCCGAAATATCGGGAGCACCGGGGAGCTGTTTTTT.